Listed below are T cell receptor beta chains from one sample, sequenced in a study of naive and memory T cell subsets. TCRdb passed the UMI-ligation and nested PCR reads through MiXCR, listing each CDR3 protein once. The sample lists around 31,000 distinct CDR3 sequences, over 8.5% occurring once. Sequenced material: effector memory CD4+ T cells from blood. These receptors were taken from a human donor in good health. CDR3s leave out the opening cysteine and the closing phenylalanine or tryptophan. Each record gives: V gene, J gene, CDR3 protein.

v_gene: TRBV11-3
j_gene: TRBJ2-4
CDR3aa: ASSPQTAWVNIQY

v_gene: TRBV11-2
j_gene: TRBJ1-1
CDR3aa: ASSFRASFENTEAF

v_gene: TRBV20-1
j_gene: TRBJ2-1
CDR3aa: SAGVAFPYNEQF

v_gene: TRBV19
j_gene: TRBJ2-1
CDR3aa: ATRGQQNYNEQF

v_gene: TRBV12-3/TRBV12-4
j_gene: TRBJ1-5
CDR3aa: ASSLAGGQPQH

v_gene: TRBV7-2
j_gene: TRBJ1-6
CDR3aa: ASSLETVSNSPLH

v_gene: TRBV12-3/TRBV12-4
j_gene: TRBJ2-3
CDR3aa: ASQLERGATDTQY

v_gene: TRBV7-8
j_gene: TRBJ2-2
CDR3aa: ASSLLAGASGELF

v_gene: TRBV12-5
j_gene: TRBJ1-5
CDR3aa: ASAGFQGPKNDQPQH

v_gene: TRBV7-6
j_gene: TRBJ2-2
CDR3aa: ASTRRGAGGAANTGELF

v_gene: TRBV2
j_gene: TRBJ1-5
CDR3aa: ASSRATSGGQPQH